This passage covers 10 T cell receptor beta chains from one sample sequenced in a study of blood T cell repertoires in COVID-19. The method was immunoSEQ multiplex PCR; TCRdb's version includes in-frame clones alone and lacks a portion of them. The profile covers 300,000 to 350,000 clones, with about 93% appearing a single time and less than 3.5% taken by the ten largest. The sample comprised peripheral blood. The receptors were sampled from a woman between 18 and 30 years old who had recovered from COVID-19.

The chain links TRBV5-6 to TRBJ1-2; the D is unclear. V shed 3 bases and J shed 0 bases, with 9 bases lying between them. Germline CDR1 reads SGHDT; CDR2 reads YYEEEE. The CDR3 consists of 14 residues. Here the CDR3 DNA reads TGTGCCAGCAGCTCCTTCCCCGCTAACTATGGCTACACCTTC. The encoded protein is CASSSFPANYGYTF.

CDR3 sequence reads: CATSRGDYSGSKGADTQYF. CDR3 coding DNA: TGTGCCACCAGCAGAGGGGACTATAGCGGGTCGAAGGGGGCAGATACGCAGTATTTT. The chain employs TRBV15 and TRBJ2-3, with D possibly TRBD2 on 7 matching bases. Trimming shortened V by 1 base and J by 4 bases, and 24 bases separated the two germline ends. Germline V CDR1 and CDR2: LNHNV, YYDKDF (reference sequence). This CDR3 contains 19 residues.

The CDR3: CASSLSGDTEAFF. CDR3 in DNA: TGTGCCAGCAGCTTATCAGGGGACACTGAAGCTTTCTTT. This chain joins TRBV5-4 and TRBJ1-1; D possibly corresponds to TRBD1 (6 bases). Trimming cost V 2 bases and J 3 bases, with 8 bases left between them. The CDR3 is made up of 13 amino acids. CDR1 SGHNT and CDR2 YYREEE come from the germline V gene (reference sequence).

This rearrangement joins TRBV30 to TRBJ1-6; D unresolved. The V end was cut by 3 bases, the J end by 8 bases, with 11 bases between. This CDR3 spans 13 amino acids. Germline CDR1 reads GTSNPN; CDR2 reads SVGIG (reference sequence). Here the CDR3 DNA reads TGTGCCTGGAGCAAGGGAGAGGATTCACCCCTCCACTTT. Translating gives CAWSKGEDSPLHF. The full variable domain, its missing parts supplied by reference TRBV30 and TRBJ1-6, is SQTIHQWPATLVQPVGSPLSLECTVEGTSNPNLYWYRQAAGRGLQLLFYSVGIGQISSEVPQNLSASRPQDRQFILSSKKLLLSDSGFYLCAWSKGEDSPLHFGNGTRLTVT.

This clone was seen a single time. V is TRBV11-2 and J is TRBJ2-4; TRBD1 aligns across 8 bases. Germline V gene data show CDR1 as SGHAT and CDR2 as FQNNGV. J lost 2 bases, V lost 5 bases, and 5 bases had no gene match. The CDR3 has 15 residues. The CDR3 DNA sequence: TGTGCCAGCAGCGTTACAGGGGGAACCAAAAACATTCAGTACTTC. It yields the protein CASSVTGGTKNIQYF.

This chain links TRBV19 with TRBJ2-2; 7 positions match TRBD1. Germline V gene lookup returns CDR1 LNHDA and CDR2 SQIVND (reference sequence). V trimming: 10 bases; J trimming: 2 bases; junction bases outside the gene matches: 4. The CDR3 consists of 13 residues. The CDR3 sequence is CATDRDNTGELFF. CDR3 DNA: TGTGCCACTGACAGGGATAACACCGGGGAGCTGTTTTTT.

This sequence joins TRBV5-4 and TRBJ2-3, with 7 bases fitting TRBD2. CDR1 is SGHNT and CDR2 is YYREEE in the germline V gene (reference sequence). There are 16 residues in the CDR3. V was pared by 4 bases and J by 3 bases, with 11 bases of the junction left unmatched. DNA for the CDR3: TGTGCCAGCAGCCTAAGGCGGGAGCGGTTGACAGATACGCAGTATTTT. This sequence encodes CASSLRRERLTDTQYF.

This clone was observed a single time. This chain links TRBV3-1 (or the pseudogene TRBV3-2) with TRBJ2-3, with TRBD2 matching over 9 bases. Germline V CDR1 and CDR2: LGHDT, YNNKEL (reference sequence). The CDR3 contains 16 residues. V lost 0 bases to trimming and J lost 6 bases; unmatched junction nucleotides: 7. CDR3 sequence reads: CASSQDLSSGIDTQYF. The DNA of the CDR3 is TGTGCCAGCAGCCAAGATCTGTCTAGCGGGATTGATACGCAGTATTTT.

V is TRBV7-2 and J is TRBJ1-3; 10 bases are shared with TRBD1. V lost 1 base to trimming and J lost 7 bases; unmatched junction nucleotides: 7. The CDR3 has 16 residues. Germline V CDR1 and CDR2: SGHTA, FQGNSA. The CDR3 is CASSLVPGQGQNTIYF. The CDR3 DNA reads as TGTGCCAGCAGCTTAGTACCGGGACAGGGGCAGAACACCATATATTTT. The variable domain in full, completed from reference TRBV7-2 and TRBJ1-3, reads GAGVSQSPSNKVTEKGKDVELRCDPISGHTALYWYRQSLGQGLEFLIYFQGNSAPDKSGLPSDRFSAERTGGSVSTLTIQRTQQEDSAVYLCASSLVPGQGQNTIYFGEGSWLTVV.

The rearrangement links TRBV7-9 to TRBJ1-5; perhaps TRBD1 as D (5 bases). The CDR3 covers 17 residues. Deletions cut 1 base from V and 1 base from J, with 14 bases between. Germline V gene lookup returns CDR1 SEHNR and CDR2 FQNEAQ (reference sequence). CDR3 DNA: TGTGCCAGCAGCTTAGTGGCGGGGGAGAGAAGCAATCAGCCCCAGCATTTT. It translates to CASSLVAGERSNQPQHF.